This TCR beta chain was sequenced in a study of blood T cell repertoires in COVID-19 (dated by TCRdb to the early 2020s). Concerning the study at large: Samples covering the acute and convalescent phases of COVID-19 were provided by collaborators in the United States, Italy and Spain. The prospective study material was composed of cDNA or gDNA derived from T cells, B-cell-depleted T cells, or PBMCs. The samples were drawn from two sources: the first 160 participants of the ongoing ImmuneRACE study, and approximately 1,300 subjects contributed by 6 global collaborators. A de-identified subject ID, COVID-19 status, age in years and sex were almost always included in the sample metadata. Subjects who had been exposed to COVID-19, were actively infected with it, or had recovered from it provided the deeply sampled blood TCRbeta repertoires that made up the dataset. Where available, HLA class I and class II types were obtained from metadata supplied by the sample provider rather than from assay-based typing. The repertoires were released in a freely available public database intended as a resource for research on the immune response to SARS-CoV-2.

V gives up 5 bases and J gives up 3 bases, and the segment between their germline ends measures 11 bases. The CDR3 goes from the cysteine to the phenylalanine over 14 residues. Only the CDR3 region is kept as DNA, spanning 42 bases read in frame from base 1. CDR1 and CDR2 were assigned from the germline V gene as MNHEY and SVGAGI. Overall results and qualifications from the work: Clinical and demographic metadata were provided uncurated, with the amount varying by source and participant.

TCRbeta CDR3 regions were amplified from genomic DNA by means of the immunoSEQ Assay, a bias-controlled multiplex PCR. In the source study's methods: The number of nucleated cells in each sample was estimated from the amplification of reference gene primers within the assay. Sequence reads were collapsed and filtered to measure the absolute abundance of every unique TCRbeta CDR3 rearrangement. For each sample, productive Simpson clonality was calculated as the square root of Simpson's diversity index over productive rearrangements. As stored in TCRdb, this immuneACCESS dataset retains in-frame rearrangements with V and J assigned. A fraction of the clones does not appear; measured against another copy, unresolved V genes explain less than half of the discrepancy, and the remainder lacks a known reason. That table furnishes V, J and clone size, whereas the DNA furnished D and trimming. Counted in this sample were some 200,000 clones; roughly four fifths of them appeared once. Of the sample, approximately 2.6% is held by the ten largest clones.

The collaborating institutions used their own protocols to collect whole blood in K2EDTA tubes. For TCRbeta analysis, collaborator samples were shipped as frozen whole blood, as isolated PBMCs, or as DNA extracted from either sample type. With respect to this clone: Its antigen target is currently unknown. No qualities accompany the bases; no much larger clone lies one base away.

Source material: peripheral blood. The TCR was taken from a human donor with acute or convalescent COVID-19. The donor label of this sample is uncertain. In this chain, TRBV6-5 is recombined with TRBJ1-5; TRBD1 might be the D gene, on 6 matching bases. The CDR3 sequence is CASSRTGNNQPQHF. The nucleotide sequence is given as TGTGCCAGCAGTCGCACAGGGAACAATCAGCCCCAGCATTTT.